A single TCR beta chain is shown here with its context. The antigen remains undetermined. This sample stems from a study of T cell responses to AZD1222 COVID-19 vaccine. The V end was cut by 6 bases, the J end by 0 bases, with 4 bases between. The CDR3 has 12 residues. Clones were sequenced by immunoSEQ multiplex PCR, and TCRdb holds only the in-frame ones, with some missing. Of some 170,000 clones in the sample, about 89% were seen once. Study-level results: Two AZD1222 doses significantly raised spike-specific TCR breadth and depth over controls. The donor cohort was predominantly white British with a female majority, and clonal diversity may have been underestimated. Scientists sampled the repertoires only once the peak T cell response had passed.

The source material was peripheral blood, sampled on day 0 of AZD1222 vaccination. This clonotype was sampled from an adult in good health. This chain links TRBV12-3 or TRBV12-4 with TRBJ2-3; D unclear. The CDR3: CASSPSTDTQYF. The CDR3 coding sequence is TGTGCCAGCAGCCCCAGCACAGATACGCAGTATTTT.